Below, 24 T cell receptor beta chains from the same sample are listed, as sequenced in a study of cytomegalovirus exposure and HLA in healthy donors. Primers for the PCR totalled 60 Vbeta and 13 Jbeta. The method was immunoSEQ multiplex PCR; TCRdb's version includes in-frame clones alone and lacks a portion of them. Here the sample spans around 64,000 clones, around 86% being singletons. The source material was PBMCs. The receptors were gathered from a woman aged 25 to 39 in good health and CMV-seronegative.

This chain joins TRBV4-2 and TRBJ2-7; 12 bases match TRBD2. The CDR3 is 17 residues long. V trimming: 0 bases; J trimming: 4 bases; junction bases outside the gene matches: 7. The germline gives CDR1 LGHNA, CDR2 YNFKEQ. The CDR3 sequence is CASSQEGPGTSGYEQYF. The CDR3 DNA reads as TGTGCCAGCAGCCAAGAGGGGCCCGGGACTAGCGGGTACGAGCAGTACTTC.

The chain combines TRBV4-1 with TRBJ2-5, with 13 bases fitting TRBD2. The better agreement between TRBJ2-7 and the DNA end casts doubt on the J call. CDR3 length equals 18 residues. Looked up from germline, CDR1 is MGHRA and CDR2 is YSYEKL. The CDR3 is CASSQADSGLAGEYEQYF. The DNA for the CDR3 is TGCGCCAGCAGCCAAGCTGACTCCGGACTAGCGGGAGAGTACGAGCAGTACTTC.

About this clone: A junction end diverges from the germline sequence, so it may reflect a read error. The gene calls are TRBV7-9 and TRBJ2-7; maybe TRBD2 (5 bases). The CDR3 has 12 residues. Germline V lookup: CDR1 SEHNR, CDR2 FQNEAQ (reference sequence). The CDR3 DNA reads TGTTCCAGCAGCACCCGAGGGTACGAGCAGTACTTC. Translation gives CSSSTRGYEQYF.

This chain joins TRBV11-3 and TRBJ2-3; the D gene is possibly TRBD1 (6 bases). Per germline, CDR1 SGHNT and CDR2 YENEEA. The CDR3 length is 15 residues. V was shortened by 5 bases and J by 1 base, with 13 bases between the two germline ends. CDR3 residues: CASSLSGVGTDTQYF. CDR3 nucleotide sequence: TGTGCCAGCAGCCTATCAGGGGTTGGCACAGATACGCAGTATTTT.

The V call is TRBV6-1, the J call TRBJ2-1; TRBD1 matches at 7 bases. CDR3 length: 16 residues. The ends lost 4 bases at V and 4 bases at J; junction bases unmatched: 10. Germline V gives CDR1 MNHNS, CDR2 SASEGT. DNA for the CDR3: TGTGCCAGCAGTGTATCACAGGGGAAGGTTTACAATGAGCAGTTCTTC. Translated: CASSVSQGKVYNEQFF.

V is TRBV6-5 and J is TRBJ1-5; 8 nucleotides match TRBD1. The CDR3 is 15 residues long. The germline V gene encodes CDR1 MNHEY and CDR2 SVGAGI. J gave up 4 bases and V 5 bases, and 7 bases lay outside the gene matches. The CDR3 coding sequence is TGTGCCAGCAGTAAGACAGGGGACAGGAATCAGCCCCAGCATTTT. The encoded protein is CASSKTGDRNQPQHF.

J is TRBJ2-7 and V is TRBV5-1, with 10 bases matching TRBD1. The J segment lost 2 bases and the V segment lost 2 bases, leaving 7 bases of the junction unmatched. Per the germline V gene, CDR1 is SGHRS and CDR2 is YFSETQ. This CDR3 region has 16 residues. CDR3 region: CASSFERTGGAYEQYF. The DNA for the CDR3 is TGCGCCAGCAGCTTTGAACGGACAGGGGGTGCCTACGAGCAGTACTTC.

The chain recombines TRBV10-1 with TRBJ2-7, with 9 bases lining up with TRBD1. After removal of 3 bases from V and 0 bases from J, the junction contained 6 bases not matched to a gene. From germline, CDR1 is WNHNN and CDR2 SYGVQD (reference sequence). CDR3 length equals 16 residues. The CDR3 loop reads CASSDPTGQGSYEQYF. The DNA for the CDR3 is TGCGCCAGCAGTGACCCGACGGGACAGGGCTCCTACGAGCAGTACTTC.

A remark on this clone: One junction end does not reproduce the germline sequence, and a read error may be involved. This chain uses TRBV7-9 with TRBJ1-2; D not resolved. CDR1 is SEHNR, CDR2 FQNEAQ, per germline (reference sequence). The CDR3 has 14 amino acids. The CDR3 protein is CSSSLFGSNYGYTF. The CDR3 coding sequence is TGTTCCAGCAGCTTATTTGGCAGTAACTATGGCTACACCTTC.

This chain links TRBV14 with TRBJ2-5; unclear D gene. The DNA end is more similar to TRBJ2-7, so the J call may be wrong. The V gene's germline CDR1 is SGHDN and CDR2 FVKESK. The CDR3 covers 14 residues. CDR3 bases: TGTGCCAGCAGCCAAGTGGAACAGACCTACGAGCAGTACTTC. This gives the protein CASSQVEQTYEQYF.

The CDR3 DNA follows: TGTGCCAGCAGTTCCGCTATCGTCAATAGTGCCACTGAAGCTTTCTTT. Protein: CASSSAIVNSATEAFF. The chain recombines TRBV27 with TRBJ1-1; D ambiguous. The CDR3 spans 16 residues. Germline lookup yields CDR1 MNHEY and CDR2 SMNVEV (reference sequence). Trimming took 4 bases from V and 4 from J, leaving 19 bases between them.

V gene TRBV11-2 combines with J gene TRBJ2-1; D is ambiguous. V lost 2 bases to trimming and J lost 6 bases, with 5 bases between them. The germline V gene encodes CDR1 SGHAT and CDR2 FQNNGV. The CDR3 length is 12 residues. CDR3 amino acids: CASSLNSNEQFF. CDR3 in DNA: TGTGCCAGCAGCTTAAACTCCAATGAGCAGTTCTTC. Filled out from reference TRBV11-2 and TRBJ2-1, the complete variable domain reads EAGVAQSPRYKIIEKRQSVAFWCNPISGHATLYWYQQILGQGPKLLIQFQNNGVVDDSQLPKDRFSAERLKGVDSTLKIQPAKLEDSAVYLCASSLNSNEQFFGPGTRLTVL.

J is TRBJ2-3 and V is TRBV10-1; 8 bases agree with TRBD1. The CDR3 sequence is 15 residues long. Unmatched junction bases numbered 8, after V lost 4 bases and J lost 5 bases. Germline loops: CDR1 WNHNN, CDR2 SYGVQD (reference sequence). The CDR3, as DNA: TGCGCCAGCAGTGTATCAGGGGGCTCAGAAGATACGCAGTATTTT. Protein sequence: CASSVSGGSEDTQYF.

The chain combines TRBV6-5 with TRBJ2-5, with D uncertain. The CDR3 is 15 residues long. Trimming took 0 bases from V and 1 from J, leaving 9 bases between them. Per the germline V gene, CDR1 is MNHEY and CDR2 is SVGAGI. CDR3 sequence: CASSYSRLIQETQYF. The CDR3 coding sequence is TGTGCCAGCAGTTACTCGAGACTTATCCAAGAGACCCAGTACTTC.

J is TRBJ2-7 and V is TRBV18, with 8 bases identical to TRBD2. Germline V gene lookup returns CDR1 KGHSH and CDR2 LQKENI. There are 16 residues in the CDR3. Trimming at V came to 3 bases and at J to 6 bases, leaving 13 bases not matched to a gene. The CDR3 bases are TGTGCCAGCTCACCCGGACTAGCCGGATCATCAATCGAGCAGTACTTC. Translated: CASSPGLAGSSIEQYF.

The rearrangement joins TRBV2 to TRBJ1-2; 10 nucleotides align to TRBD1. The CDR3 sequence is 15 residues long. With V trimmed by 7 bases and J by 5 bases, 10 bases remained unmatched. Per germline, CDR1 SNHLY and CDR2 FYNNEI. The CDR3 is CASKSDRGQWYGYTF. CDR3 coding DNA: TGTGCCAGCAAATCCGACAGGGGGCAATGGTATGGCTACACCTTC. Looking up the rest from reference TRBV2 and TRBJ1-2 gives the full variable domain: EPEVTQTPSHQVTQMGQEVILRCVPISNHLYFYWYRQILGQKVEFLVSFYNNEISEKSEIFDDQFSVERPDGSNFTLKIRSTKLEDSAMYFCASKSDRGQWYGYTFGSGTRLTVV.

The V call is TRBV7-3, the J call TRBJ2-7; 11 positions agree with TRBD1. Germline V gene data show CDR1 as SGHTA and CDR2 as FQGTGA. V shed 4 bases, J shed 6 bases, and the junction held 8 bases outside the gene matches. The CDR3 has 15 amino acids. The CDR3 reads CASSSSGQGGLEQYF. The CDR3 DNA sequence: TGTGCCAGCAGCTCGTCGGGACAGGGGGGTCTCGAGCAGTACTTC. The complete variable domain, with remaining parts taken from reference TRBV7-3 and TRBJ2-7, reads GAGVSQTPSNKVTEKGKYVELRCDPISGHTALYWYRQSLGQGPEFLIYFQGTGAADDSGLPNDRFFAVRPEGSVSTLKIQRTERGDSAVYLCASSSSGQGGLEQYFGPGTRLTVT.

The chain combines TRBV9 with TRBJ2-3, with a weak D call TRBD2 (5 bases). V gave up 0 bases and J gave up 2 bases, with 19 bases separating them. Germline loops: CDR1 SGDLS, CDR2 YYNGEE. CDR3 length: 18 residues. CDR3 in DNA: TGTGCCAGCAGCGTAGCGGCCCAGACTCGAGGGAACACAGATACGCAGTATTTT. This codes for CASSVAAQTRGNTDTQYF.

The CDR3 nucleotides are TGTGCCAGCAGCGTTGGACAGGGAAATCAGCCCCAGCATTTT. Translation gives CASSVGQGNQPQHF. The genes are TRBV9 and TRBJ1-5; the match to TRBD1 covers 8 bases. CDR1 SGDLS and CDR2 YYNGEE come from the germline V gene. Trimming cost V 2 bases and J 4 bases; bases outside gene matches: 2. The CDR3 contains 14 residues.

This chain connects TRBV15 to TRBJ2-7, with 8 bases identical to TRBD1. The J segment lost 1 base and the V segment lost 2 bases, leaving 7 bases of the junction unmatched. This CDR3 is built from 16 residues. Looked up from germline, CDR1 is LNHNV and CDR2 is YYDKDF (reference sequence). CDR3 bases: TGTGCCACCAGCAGAATGGACAGGGACCCGTCCTACGAGCAGTACTTC. Translation gives CATSRMDRDPSYEQYF.

The chain joins TRBV28 to TRBJ2-4; TRBD2 aligns across 13 bases. CDR1 is MDHEN, CDR2 SYDVKM, per germline. This CDR3 is 18 amino acids long. V was clipped by 3 bases and J by 0 bases; unmatched bases: 5. The DNA of the CDR3 is TGTGCCAGCAGTTTCGGACTAGCGGGAGATATAGCCAAAAACATTCAGTACTTC. Translation gives CASSFGLAGDIAKNIQYF.

The rearrangement links TRBV19 to TRBJ1-5, with D unresolved. This CDR3 has 17 amino acids. The V end lost 1 base, the J end lost 0 bases, and 13 bases lay between the germline ends. Germline V gene lookup returns CDR1 LNHDA and CDR2 SQIVND (reference sequence). CDR3 bases: TGTGCCAGTAGTATAGGATACGGTATGTATAGCAATCAGCCCCAGCATTTT. Translated: CASSIGYGMYSNQPQHF.

A word on this clone: The junction differs from germline at one of its ends, possibly a read error. The CDR3 nucleotides read TGTTCCAGCAGCAAAGGGGATTGGGGGGGCGATGGCTACACCTTC. Its translation: CSSSKGDWGGDGYTF. The chain joins TRBV7-9 to TRBJ1-2, with a tentative D call TRBD1 (6 bases). The CDR3 length is 15 residues. Germline CDR1 reads SEHNR; CDR2 reads FQNEAQ (reference sequence).

The chain employs TRBV10-2 and TRBJ2-7; 9 bases fit TRBD2. Germline CDR1 and CDR2: WSHSY and SAAADI. The CDR3 loop spans 15 amino acids. Trimming took 2 bases from V and 3 from J; bases not matched to a gene: 5. The CDR3 sequence: CASSEGLAGLYEQYF. The DNA of the CDR3 is TGCGCCAGCAGTGAGGGGCTAGCGGGACTCTACGAGCAGTACTTC.